This TCR beta chain was recovered during a study of early T cells in non-severe SARS-CoV-2 infection. The TCR library protocol was used to attach unique molecular identifiers. These identifiers were attached to individual cDNA molecules. TCRdb ran MiXCR on the 5' RACE reads and lists one entry per CDR3 protein. This table holds just under 85,000 distinct CDR3 sequences, more than 9% found once. This clonotype has more than one count but fewer than ten. The CDR3 extends over 15 amino acids. CDR1 is SNHLY and CDR2 is FYNNEI in the germline V gene. Trimming cost V 4 bases and J 3 bases, with 16 bases left between them.

The sequenced sample was whole blood, obtained at baseline. The chain recombines TRBV2 with TRBJ2-7; perhaps TRBD1 as D (5 bases). The source of this sequence is an adult who was a healthcare worker with PCR-confirmed SARS-CoV-2 infection or an uninfected control (not recorded which). The CDR3 sequence: CASSGDGAALYEQYF. Written as DNA, the CDR3 is TGTGCCAGCAGTGGGGATGGGGCGGCCCTCTACGAGCAGTACTTC.